This T cell receptor (beta chain) was recovered during a study of shared clonotypes between healthy human individuals. Libraries were prepared by immunoSEQ multiplex PCR; TCRdb keeps only in-frame clonotypes and omits some of them. The sample holds millions of clones; just over 90% are singletons and the top ten take about 0.13%. The CDR3 sequence is 16 residues long. The ends were cut back, 0 bases at V and 0 bases at J, with 12 bases in the middle. Germline V CDR1 and CDR2: LNHNV, YYDKDF (reference sequence). This chain uses TRBV15 with TRBJ2-7, with a tentative D call TRBD2 (6 bases). This TCR came from a man between 18 and 35 years old in good health. Specimen: naive CD4+ T cells sorted from blood. This sample's subset: CD45RA+ positively selected. The CDR3 here is CATSRDVRDRSYEQYF. The CDR3 DNA sequence: TGTGCCACCAGCAGAGATGTGCGGGATCGCTCCTACGAGCAGTACTTC.